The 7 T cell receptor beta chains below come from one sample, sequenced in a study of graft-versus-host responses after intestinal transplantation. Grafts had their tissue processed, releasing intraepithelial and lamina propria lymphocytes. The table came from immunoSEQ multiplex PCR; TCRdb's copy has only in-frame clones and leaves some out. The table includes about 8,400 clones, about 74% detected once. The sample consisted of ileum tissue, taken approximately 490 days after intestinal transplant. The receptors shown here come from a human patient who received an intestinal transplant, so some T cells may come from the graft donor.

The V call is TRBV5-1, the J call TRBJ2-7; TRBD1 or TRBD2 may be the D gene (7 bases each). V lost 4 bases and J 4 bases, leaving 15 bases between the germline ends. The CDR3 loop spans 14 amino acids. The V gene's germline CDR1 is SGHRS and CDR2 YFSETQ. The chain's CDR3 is CASSMNQGGYEQYF. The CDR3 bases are TGCGCCAGCAGCATGAACCAGGGGGGGTACGAGCAGTACTTC.

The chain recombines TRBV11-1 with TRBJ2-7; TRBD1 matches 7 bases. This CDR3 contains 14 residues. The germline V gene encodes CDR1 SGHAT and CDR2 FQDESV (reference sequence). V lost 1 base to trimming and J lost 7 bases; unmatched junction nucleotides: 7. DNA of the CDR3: TGTGCCAGCAGCTTAGATAGGGGGCGCCGGGAGCAGTACTTC. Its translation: CASSLDRGRREQYF. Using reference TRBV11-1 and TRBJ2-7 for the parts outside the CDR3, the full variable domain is EAEVAQSPRYKITEKSQAVAFWCDPISGHATLYWYRQILGQGPELLVQFQDESVVDDSQLPKDRFSAERLKGVDSTLKIQPAELGDSAMYLCASSLDRGRREQYFGPGTRLTVT.

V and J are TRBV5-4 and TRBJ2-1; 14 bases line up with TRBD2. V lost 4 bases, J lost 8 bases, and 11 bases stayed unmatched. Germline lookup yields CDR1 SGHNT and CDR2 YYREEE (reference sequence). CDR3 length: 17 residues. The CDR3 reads CASSPSPGTSGSYEQFF. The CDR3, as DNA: TGTGCCAGCAGCCCATCCCCCGGGACTAGCGGGAGTTATGAGCAGTTCTTC.

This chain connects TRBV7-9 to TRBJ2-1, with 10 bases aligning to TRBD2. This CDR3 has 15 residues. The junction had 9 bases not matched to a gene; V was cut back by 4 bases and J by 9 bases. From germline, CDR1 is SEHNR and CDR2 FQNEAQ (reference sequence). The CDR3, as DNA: TGTGCCAGCAGCTCTGGCAGCGGGGGGGCCCGTGAGCAGTTCTTC. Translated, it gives CASSSGSGGAREQFF.

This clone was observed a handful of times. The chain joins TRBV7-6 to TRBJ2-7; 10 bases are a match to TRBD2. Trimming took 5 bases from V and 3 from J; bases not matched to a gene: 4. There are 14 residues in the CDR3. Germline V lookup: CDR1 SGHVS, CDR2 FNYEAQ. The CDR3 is CASSPTSGYYEQYF. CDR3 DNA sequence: TGTGCCAGCAGCCCGACTAGCGGGTACTACGAGCAGTACTTC.

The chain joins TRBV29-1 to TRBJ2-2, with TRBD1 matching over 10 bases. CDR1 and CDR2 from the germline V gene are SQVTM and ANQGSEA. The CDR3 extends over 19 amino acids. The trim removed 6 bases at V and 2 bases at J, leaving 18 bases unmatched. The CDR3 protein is CSVETGQGLRMSNTGELFF. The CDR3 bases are TGCAGCGTGGAGACGGGACAGGGGCTTAGGATGAGTAACACCGGGGAGCTGTTTTTT.

CDR3 sequence reads: CASSPPSRGEYEQYF. The CDR3, as DNA: TGTGCCAGCTCACCACCGAGCAGGGGCGAGTACGAGCAGTACTTC. V usage is TRBV18 and J usage is TRBJ2-5; D possibly corresponds to TRBD1 (6 bases). The DNA end is a closer match to TRBJ2-7, so the J assignment may be wrong. The CDR3 runs to 15 residues. CDR1 is KGHSH, CDR2 LQKENI, per germline.